This is a list of T cell receptor beta chains from one sample in a study of blood T cell repertoires in COVID-19. The table came from immunoSEQ multiplex PCR; TCRdb's copy has only in-frame clones and leaves some out. The sample has a few hundred thousand clones, around four fifths seen once; the top ten hold roughly 4.6%. Sequences were obtained from peripheral blood. These receptors came from a man between 60 and 70 years old who had recovered from COVID-19. Each CDR3 is given with its conserved first and last residue. The order of the fields is clone size, D gene, V gene, J gene, CDR3 protein, CDR3 DNA. D genes are given only for firm matches. Where a row states a size, it is once, few, many or the class of an expanded clone; other rows omit it.

size: -
D: -
V: TRBV6-5
J: TRBJ1-5
CDR3: CASTHSGQGSQPQHF
DNA: TGTGCCAGCACTCACTCCGGTCAGGGAAGCCAGCCCCAGCATTTT

size: -
D: -
V: TRBV14
J: TRBJ1-4
CDR3: CASSQDLALAGEKLFF
DNA: TGTGCCAGCAGCCAAGATTTAGCTCTAGCCGGTGAAAAACTGTTTTTT

size: -
D: TRBD1
V: TRBV29-1
J: TRBJ1-5
CDR3: CSVGTGLNQPQHF
DNA: TGCAGCGTTGGGACAGGTCTCAATCAGCCCCAGCATTTT

size: -
D: TRBD2
V: TRBV4-2
J: TRBJ2-1
CDR3: CASSQGTSGRVYNEQFF
DNA: TGTGCCAGCAGCCAAGGGACTAGCGGGAGGGTCTACAATGAGCAGTTCTTC

size: many
D: -
V: TRBV12-3/TRBV12-4
J: TRBJ1-3
CDR3: CASSPYSGNTIYF
DNA: TGTGCCAGCAGCCCCTATTCTGGAAACACCATATATTTT

size: -
D: TRBD1
V: TRBV7-9
J: TRBJ1-5
CDR3: CASSLPQGGQPQHF
DNA: TGTGCCAGCAGCTTACCCCAGGGGGGACAGCCCCAGCATTTT

size: -
D: -
V: TRBV5-1
J: TRBJ2-1
CDR3: CASSFSEPYNEQFF
DNA: TGCGCCAGCAGCTTTAGCGAACCCTACAATGAGCAGTTCTTC

size: -
D: -
V: TRBV19
J: TRBJ1-5
CDR3: CASRNPVRTVSSNQPQHF
DNA: TGTGCCAGTAGGAACCCGGTCCGGACAGTAAGTAGCAATCAGCCCCAGCATTTT

size: -
D: -
V: TRBV6-5
J: TRBJ2-7
CDR3: CASSYGRGAYEQYF
DNA: TGTGCCAGCAGTTATGGGCGGGGAGCCTACGAGCAGTACTTC

size: few
D: -
V: TRBV2
J: TRBJ1-5
CDR3: CASSETGGSNQPQHF
DNA: TGTGCCAGCAGTGAAACGGGGGGAAGCAATCAGCCCCAGCATTTT

size: -
D: TRBD1
V: TRBV5-4
J: TRBJ1-1
CDR3: CASSWGQTNTEAFF
DNA: TGTGCCAGCAGCTGGGGACAGACGAACACTGAAGCTTTCTTT

size: -
D: TRBD1
V: TRBV19
J: TRBJ2-1
CDR3: CASSSPGQGNNEQFF
DNA: TGTGCCAGTAGTTCTCCGGGACAGGGCAACAATGAGCAGTTCTTC

size: -
D: -
V: TRBV6-1
J: TRBJ1-5
CDR3: CASSENRGNQPQHF
DNA: TGTGCCAGCAGTGAAAACCGGGGTAATCAGCCCCAGCATTTT

size: -
D: TRBD2
V: TRBV3-1/TRBV3-2
J: TRBJ2-7
CDR3: CASSQYATSGGTRSGQYF
DNA: TGTGCCAGCAGCCAATACGCGACTAGCGGGGGGACCCGATCCGGGCAGTACTTC

size: -
D: -
V: TRBV9
J: TRBJ2-1
CDR3: CASQRGNEQFF
DNA: TGTGCCAGTCAGCGCGGCAATGAGCAGTTCTTC

size: -
D: TRBD2
V: TRBV5-5
J: TRBJ2-1
CDR3: CASSFGLAVNEQFF
DNA: TGTGCCAGCAGCTTCGGACTAGCGGTAAATGAGCAGTTCTTC

size: -
D: TRBD2
V: TRBV3-1/TRBV3-2
J: TRBJ2-1
CDR3: CASSPSGNSYNEQFF
DNA: TGTGCCAGCAGCCCTAGCGGGAACTCCTACAATGAGCAGTTCTTC

size: -
D: TRBD2
V: TRBV5-4
J: TRBJ2-7
CDR3: CASSLYGLAGEQYF
DNA: TGTGCCAGCAGCTTGTACGGACTAGCCGGCGAGCAGTACTTC

size: -
D: -
V: TRBV5-1
J: TRBJ2-1
CDR3: CASSLPDSYNEQFF
DNA: TGCGCCAGCAGCTTACCGGACAGTTACAATGAGCAGTTCTTC

size: once
D: -
V: TRBV12-3/TRBV12-4
J: TRBJ2-3
CDR3: CASSRRVTDTQYF
DNA: TGTGCCAGCAGCCGCCGGGTTACAGATACGCAGTATTTT

size: -
D: -
V: TRBV30
J: TRBJ2-3
CDR3: CAWSVGDVGADTQYF
DNA: TGTGCCTGGAGTGTAGGGGATGTGGGGGCGGATACGCAGTATTTT

size: -
D: TRBD1
V: TRBV29-1
J: TRBJ1-2
CDR3: CSVERGRGYGYTF
DNA: TGCAGCGTTGAGAGGGGGCGCGGCTATGGCTACACCTTC

size: -
D: TRBD1
V: TRBV5-6
J: TRBJ1-2
CDR3: CASSLSGTVGGYTF
DNA: TGTGCCAGCAGCTTATCCGGGACAGTGGGGGGCTACACCTTC

size: -
D: TRBD2
V: TRBV29-1
J: TRBJ2-3
CDR3: CSYGTSAPDTQYF
DNA: TGCAGCTACGGGACTAGCGCACCAGATACGCAGTATTTT

size: -
D: TRBD1
V: TRBV20-1
J: TRBJ2-2
CDR3: CSASGTGFGGELFF
DNA: TGCAGTGCTAGTGGGACAGGGTTCGGCGGGGAGCTGTTTTTT

size: -
D: -
V: TRBV6-5
J: TRBJ2-1
CDR3: CASSYSENVEQFF
DNA: TGTGCCAGCAGTTACTCGGAGAACGTTGAGCAGTTCTTC

size: -
D: TRBD1
V: TRBV6-4
J: TRBJ2-5
CDR3: CANPRQGEAQRGSRTQYF
DNA: TGTGCCAACCCACGACAGGGAGAGGCCCAAAGGGGATCACGGACCCAGTACTTC

size: -
D: -
V: TRBV29-1
J: TRBJ1-1
CDR3: CSVERLQGTRENTEAFF
DNA: TGCAGCGTTGAAAGGTTGCAGGGCACAAGAGAGAACACTGAAGCTTTCTTT

size: once
D: TRBD1
V: TRBV4-2
J: TRBJ1-1
CDR3: CASSQGYRGGTEAFF
DNA: TGTGCCAGCAGCCAGGGGTACAGGGGAGGCACTGAAGCTTTCTTT

size: -
D: TRBD2
V: TRBV7-2
J: TRBJ2-1
CDR3: CASSPVAGGGRNEQFF
DNA: TGTGCCAGCAGCCCAGTGGCGGGGGGGGGTCGGAATGAGCAGTTCTTC

size: once
D: TRBD1
V: TRBV9
J: TRBJ2-1
CDR3: CASSVVGRGIPNEQFF
DNA: TGTGCCAGCAGCGTAGTAGGCAGGGGGATACCCAATGAGCAGTTCTTC

size: many
D: -
V: TRBV2
J: TRBJ1-2
CDR3: CASSESGGHSNYGYTF
DNA: TGTGCCAGCAGTGAAAGTGGCGGGCATTCTAACTATGGCTACACCTTC

size: -
D: TRBD1
V: TRBV18
J: TRBJ2-7
CDR3: CASSPGQGIPREQYF
DNA: TGTGCCAGCTCACCCGGACAGGGAATTCCTCGCGAGCAGTACTTC

size: -
D: TRBD2
V: TRBV5-1
J: TRBJ2-2
CDR3: CASSPTSGGDTGELFF
DNA: TGCGCCAGCAGCCCCACTAGCGGAGGGGACACCGGGGAGCTGTTTTTT

size: -
D: TRBD1
V: TRBV19
J: TRBJ1-5
CDR3: CASTPTGGQPSNQPQHF
DNA: TGTGCCAGTACCCCGACAGGGGGCCAACCTAGCAATCAGCCCCAGCATTTT

size: once
D: TRBD2
V: TRBV5-6
J: TRBJ2-7
CDR3: CASSPGGSSYEQYF
DNA: TGTGCCAGCAGCCCGGGGGGGTCTTCCTACGAGCAGTACTTC

size: -
D: -
V: TRBV6-5
J: TRBJ2-1
CDR3: CASSYNRETGFFF
DNA: TGTGCCAGCAGTTACAACCGAGAGACGGGGTTTTTCTTC

size: -
D: TRBD1
V: TRBV5-1
J: TRBJ1-5
CDR3: CASSLGGTGGNQPQHF
DNA: TGCGCCAGCAGCTTGGGGGGGACAGGGGGCAATCAGCCCCAGCATTTT

size: -
D: TRBD1
V: TRBV7-2
J: TRBJ2-2
CDR3: CASSLRRTGPNTGELFF
DNA: TGTGCCAGCAGCCTTCGAAGGACAGGCCCGAACACCGGGGAGCTGTTTTTT

size: -
D: -
V: TRBV5-1
J: TRBJ1-1
CDR3: CASSPLGKDTEAFF
DNA: TGCGCCAGCAGCCCCCTAGGCAAGGACACTGAAGCTTTCTTT